Listed here are 19 T cell receptor beta chains from one sample, sequenced in a study of T cells after yellow fever vaccination. Using its own MiXCR run on the 5' RACE reads, TCRdb lists one record per CDR3 protein. This table has 150,000 to 200,000 distinct CDR3 sequences, roughly 9% appearing once. The material sequenced was CD8+ T cells sorted from PBMCs, taken 45 days after the yellow fever booster vaccination. The receptors originated from a man between 18 and 29 years old who received the YFV17D yellow fever vaccine.

The sample holds a few counts of this clonotype. The rearrangement uses TRBV5-1 and TRBJ2-1; 9 bases map to TRBD2. The CDR3 totals 14 residues. Germline V CDR1 and CDR2: SGHRS, YFSETQ. Unmatched junction bases numbered 3, after V lost 3 bases and J lost 5 bases. CDR3 residues: CASSSRGGDNEQFF. The DNA of the CDR3 is TGCGCCAGCAGCTCGCGGGGGGGAGACAATGAGCAGTTCTTC.

This clonotype appeared a few times. The chain links TRBV12-3 or TRBV12-4 to TRBJ2-5; 9 bases fit TRBD1. This CDR3 spans 15 amino acids. V lost 4 bases to trimming and J lost 8 bases; unmatched junction nucleotides: 11. In DNA form, the CDR3 reads TGTGCCAGCAGTTACCCGGGACAGGGAGGTGACACCCAGTACTTC. Translated, it gives CASSYPGQGGDTQYF.

This clonotype has a handful of counts. The rearrangement joins TRBV28 to TRBJ2-3; D might be TRBD1 or TRBD2, each matching 5 bases. Germline V CDR1 and CDR2: MDHEN, SYDVKM. The CDR3 has 16 residues. V gave up 4 bases and J gave up 3 bases, with 17 bases separating them. This chain's CDR3 is CASSSTGPRSTDTQYF. The CDR3 DNA reads TGTGCCAGCAGTTCCACGGGGCCGAGGAGTACAGATACGCAGTATTTT. Full variable domain (rest looked up from reference TRBV28 and TRBJ2-3): DVKVTQSSRYLVKRTGEKVFLECVQDMDHENMFWYRQDPGLGLRLIYFSYDVKMKEKGDIPEGYSVSREKKERFSLILESASTNQTSMYLCASSSTGPRSTDTQYFGPGTRLTVL.

The table lists this clonotype with a few counts. The V call is TRBV27, the J call TRBJ1-1; D is perhaps TRBD1 (5 bases). The CDR3 is made up of 15 amino acids. Germline V gene lookup returns CDR1 MNHEY and CDR2 SMNVEV (reference sequence). V was cut by 2 bases and J by 2 bases, with 12 bases left in between. Here the CDR3 reads CASSLGRDGNTEAFF. The CDR3 DNA is TGTGCCAGCAGTTTAGGGAGGGACGGTAACACTGAAGCTTTCTTT.

The table lists this clonotype with a few counts. V usage is TRBV6-1 and J usage is TRBJ2-5; D uncertain. V was shortened by 5 bases and J by 9 bases, with 7 bases between the two germline ends. The V gene's germline CDR1 is MNHNS and CDR2 SASEGT. This CDR3 spans 10 amino acids. The CDR3 region has the DNA TGTGCCAGCAGTAGTCCGGCCCAGTACTTC. It codes for CASSSPAQYF.

This clonotype appeared a few times. The V and J genes are TRBV6-5 and TRBJ2-5; 8 bases match TRBD1. Trimming cost V 6 bases and J 2 bases; bases outside gene matches: 5. The CDR3 has 14 amino acids. Germline CDR1 and CDR2: MNHEY and SVGAGI. The CDR3, as DNA: TGTGCCAGCAGACCACAGGGGGGTCAAGAGACCCAGTACTTC. It is translated as CASRPQGGQETQYF.

J is TRBJ1-4 and V is TRBV7-9; D is perhaps TRBD1 (5 bases). V gave up 4 bases and J gave up 2 bases, with 11 bases separating them. The CDR3 is 15 residues long. The germline gives CDR1 SEHNR, CDR2 FQNEAQ (reference sequence). CDR3 in amino acids: CASSSGWGTNEKLFF. CDR3 nucleotide sequence: TGTGCCAGCAGCTCTGGGTGGGGCACTAATGAAAAACTGTTTTTT.

This clonotype was recorded many times. The chain is built from TRBV27 and TRBJ2-7; D not resolved. V lost 0 bases to trimming and J lost 3 bases, with 6 bases between them. The CDR3 runs to 13 residues. Germline CDR1 MNHEY, CDR2 SMNVEV (reference sequence). The CDR3 region has the DNA TGTGCCAGCAGTTTATCGGCTAGCTACGAGCAGTACTTC. This sequence encodes CASSLSASYEQYF.

This sequence joins TRBV29-1 and TRBJ1-1; D is ambiguous. The V gene lost 3 bases and the J gene lost 5 bases, with 4 bases spanning the gap. This CDR3 spans 10 amino acids. Germline lookup yields CDR1 SQVTM and CDR2 ANQGSEA. CDR3 coding DNA: TGCAGCGTTGAGAGGACTGAAGCTTTCTTT. Protein: CSVERTEAFF.

This clonotype was counted many times. V and J are TRBV3-1 and TRBJ2-2; 12 nucleotides align to TRBD2. The CDR3 is 19 residues long. Germline V lookup: CDR1 LGHDT, CDR2 YNNKEL (reference sequence). Trimming took 0 bases from V and 0 from J; bases not matched to a gene: 5. The CDR3 coding sequence is TGTGCCAGCAGCCAAGATGTCCGGACTAGCGGGGCGAACACCGGGGAGCTGTTTTTT. Amino acids: CASSQDVRTSGANTGELFF.

The genes are TRBV29-1 and TRBJ2-5, with D tentatively TRBD2 (7 bases). Trimming shortened V by 6 bases and J by 2 bases, and 25 bases separated the two germline ends. The CDR3 runs to 17 residues. Germline loops: CDR1 SQVTM, CDR2 ANQGSEA. The CDR3 coding sequence is TGCAGCGTCGTCCTGGCGGGGGCCATCCAAGAGCAAGAGACCCAGTACTTC. It is translated as CSVVLAGAIQEQETQYF.

This chain links TRBV11-2 with TRBJ1-4; TRBD1 is a possible D gene (5 bases). V lost 0 bases, J lost 7 bases, and 9 bases lay in between. Germline V CDR1 and CDR2: SGHAT, FQNNGV. The CDR3 has 14 amino acids. The CDR3 is CASSLEGEIEKLFF. The CDR3 DNA reads TGTGCCAGCAGCTTAGAGGGGGAGATTGAAAAACTGTTTTTT. The full variable domain, completed using reference TRBV11-2 and TRBJ1-4, is EAGVAQSPRYKIIEKRQSVAFWCNPISGHATLYWYQQILGQGPKLLIQFQNNGVVDDSQLPKDRFSAERLKGVDSTLKIQPAKLEDSAVYLCASSLEGEIEKLFFGSGTQLSVL.

This clonotype was seen many times. This rearrangement joins TRBV15 to TRBJ2-3; a weak D match, TRBD1 (5 bases). This CDR3 is 14 amino acids long. Germline assignment: CDR1 LNHNV and CDR2 YYDKDF (reference sequence). Trimming left V 6 bases short and J 4 bases short, with 14 bases between. CDR3 sequence: CATRPGRESDTQYF. The DNA for the CDR3 is TGTGCCACCAGGCCCGGCAGGGAATCAGATACGCAGTATTTT.

The V call is TRBV5-4, the J call TRBJ2-3; D gene ambiguous. The ends were cut back, 1 base at V and 0 bases at J, with 9 bases in the middle. Germline lookup yields CDR1 SGHNT and CDR2 YYREEE (reference sequence). CDR3 length: 15 amino acids. The DNA of the CDR3 is TGTGCCAGCAGCTTGAAGCGCCTTAGCACAGATACGCAGTATTTT. Its protein product is CASSLKRLSTDTQYF. The entire variable domain, with the rest obtained from reference TRBV5-4 and TRBJ2-3, is as follows: ETGVTQSPTHLIKTRGQQVTLRCSSQSGHNTVSWYQQALGQGPQFIFQYYREEENGRGNFPPRFSGLQFPNYSSELNVNALELDDSALYLCASSLKRLSTDTQYFGPGTRLTVL.

V and J are TRBV15 and TRBJ2-1; 7 nucleotides line up with TRBD1. V lost 9 bases, J lost 0 bases, and 5 bases stayed unmatched. The CDR3 is 14 amino acids. Per germline, CDR1 LNHNV and CDR2 YYDKDF (reference sequence). CDR3 sequence: CATAAGGSYNEQFF. The CDR3 nucleotides are TGTGCCACTGCGGCAGGGGGCTCCTACAATGAGCAGTTCTTC.

V and J are TRBV4-1 and TRBJ2-7; TRBD2 agrees at 7 bases. The CDR3 covers 14 residues. J was trimmed by 3 bases and V by 1 base; bases with no gene match: 3. Germline V gene lookup returns CDR1 MGHRA and CDR2 YSYEKL. The CDR3 region is CASSQVGGSYEQYF. In nucleotides, the CDR3 is TGCGCCAGCAGCCAAGTCGGGGGGAGCTACGAGCAGTACTTC.

The chain has TRBV7-9 and TRBJ2-5, with a tentative D call TRBD2 (6 bases). This CDR3 comprises 17 residues. The V and J ends lost 5 bases and 5 bases respectively, with 24 bases between them. Germline loops: CDR1 SEHNR, CDR2 FQNEAQ (reference sequence). CDR3 in amino acids: CASSGRRTSLTEETQYF. In nucleotides, the CDR3 is TGTGCCAGCAGCGGGAGGAGAACATCGCTCACGGAGGAGACCCAGTACTTC.

The table lists this clonotype with a few counts. The chain is built from TRBV12-3 or TRBV12-4 and TRBJ1-4; no firm D call. V was trimmed by 6 bases and J by 0 bases, leaving 8 bases between them. CDR3 length equals 14 residues. The CDR3 reads CASSWRSTNEKLFF. In DNA, the CDR3 is TGTGCCAGCAGCTGGCGATCAACTAATGAAAAACTGTTTTTT.

This clonotype was detected ten times or more. The chain has TRBV4-1 and TRBJ2-7; D perhaps matches TRBD1 (5 bases). The CDR3 consists of 13 residues. CDR1 MGHRA and CDR2 YSYEKL come from the germline V gene. V was cut by 3 bases and J by 4 bases, with 10 bases left in between. The CDR3 is CASSQTENYEQYF. CDR3 in DNA: TGCGCCAGCAGCCAGACAGAAAATTACGAGCAGTACTTC.